Below are 22 T cell receptor beta chains sequenced from a single sample in a study of T cell repertoires in cytomegalovirus infection. MiXCR, run by TCRdb on the reads, gives a single entry per CDR3 protein. The sample yields roughly 500,000 distinct CDR3 sequences, 15% to 20% seen once. The sample taken for sequencing was CD8+ T cells from PBMCs. These receptors were collected from a human donor in good health (CMV status not recorded). Some clones in this sample may be carry-over from other donors' samples.

Notes on this clonotype: Being one base from a much bigger clone, this may be a read error. The CDR3 here is CANSWENIQYF. The CDR3 coding sequence is TGTGCCAACAGCTGGGAAAACATTCAGTACTTC. This chain joins TRBV7-9 and TRBJ2-4; D is unresolved. The germline gives CDR1 SEHNR, CDR2 FQNEAQ (reference sequence). This CDR3 contains 11 residues.

V is TRBV3-1 and J is TRBJ2-1, with TRBD2 as a possible D gene (6 bases). This CDR3 contains 16 residues. V lost 0 bases, J lost 2 bases, and 11 bases lay in between. Germline CDR1 LGHDT, CDR2 YNNKEL (reference sequence). Written as DNA, the CDR3 is TGTGCCAGCAGCCAAGAAGGCCTAGCGACCTACAATGAGCAGTTCTTC. Its protein product is CASSQEGLATYNEQFF.

In the case of this clonotype: A much larger clone lies one base from this, so it may be a read error. V and J are TRBV2 and TRBJ1-5; no firm D call. V was shortened by 3 bases and J by 5 bases, with 11 bases between the two germline ends. Germline-derived CDR1 and CDR2 are SNHLY and FYNNEI. CDR3 length equals 14 residues. CDR3: CASSDRREDQPQHF. CDR3 coding DNA: TGTGCCAGCAGTGACCGGAGGGAGGATCAGCCCCAGCATTTT.

Only a few counts were recorded for this clonotype. The V call is TRBV27, the J call TRBJ1-2; perhaps TRBD1 as D (6 bases). This CDR3 spans 15 amino acids. CDR1 and CDR2 (germline): MNHEY, SMNVEV (reference sequence). V lost 1 base to trimming and J lost 6 bases, with 15 bases between them. The CDR3 DNA sequence: TGTGCCAGCAGTTTATACTGGGGGGCGGGGGATGGCTACACCTTC. It translates to CASSLYWGAGDGYTF.

This clonotype was found many times. The rearrangement uses TRBV29-1 and TRBJ2-1; D is perhaps TRBD2 (6 bases). The ends were cut back, 3 bases at V and 6 bases at J, with 12 bases in the middle. The CDR3 runs 13 residues. Per germline, CDR1 SQVTM and CDR2 ANQGSEA. The CDR3 DNA reads TGCAGCGTTGATTTGGCCGGGGGCAATGAGCAGTTCTTC. The encoded protein is CSVDLAGGNEQFF.

This clonotype was detected many times. The chain uses TRBV11-2 and TRBJ2-7; 9 bases line up with TRBD1. This CDR3 contains 15 residues. From germline, CDR1 is SGHAT and CDR2 FQNNGV. V lost 5 bases, J lost 3 bases, and 8 bases stayed unmatched. The CDR3 sequence: CASSPIPGQGYEQYF. CDR3 nucleotides: TGTGCCAGCAGCCCGATTCCGGGACAGGGCTACGAGCAGTACTTC.

This clonotype was counted many times. The V gene is TRBV29-1, the J gene TRBJ1-2, with D uncertain. The ends were cut back, 6 bases at V and 6 bases at J, with 11 bases in the middle. CDR3 length equals 11 residues. In germline, CDR1 is SQVTM, CDR2 ANQGSEA. CDR3 in amino acids: CSVLARDGYTF. CDR3 nucleotide sequence: TGCAGCGTCCTCGCCCGTGATGGCTACACCTTC.

A word on this clonotype: A much larger clone lies a single base off, so this may be a read error. The chain combines TRBV28 with TRBJ2-7, with a tentative D call TRBD2 (5 bases). Germline-derived CDR1 and CDR2 are MDHEN and SYDVKM. The V end was cut by 3 bases, the J end by 0 bases, with 12 bases between. CDR3 length: 15 amino acids. CDR3 in DNA: TGTGCCAGCAGTTTTGGGAGCGTGGTCTCCTACGAGCAGTACTTC. Translation: CASSFGSVVSYEQYF.

The table lists this clonotype with a few counts. J is TRBJ1-1 and V is TRBV12-5, with TRBD1 as a possible D gene (5 bases). The CDR3 contains 14 residues. Trimming stripped 5 bases from V and 6 bases from J, with 16 bases between. Germline V gene lookup returns CDR1 LGHNT and CDR2 FRNRAP. In DNA form, the CDR3 reads TGTGCTAGTGGTGAGCCTGGGGGGTTCGCTGAAGCTTTCTTT. This codes for CASGEPGGFAEAFF.

The chain joins TRBV6-5 to TRBJ2-1; tentative D call: TRBD2 (5 bases). Germline CDR1 and CDR2: MNHEY and SVGAGI. Trimming stripped 0 bases from V and 3 bases from J, with 12 bases between. The CDR3 runs 16 residues. As DNA, the CDR3 is TGTGCCAGCAGTTACTCCAGCCCCGGACTCTACAATGAGCAGTTCTTC. Amino acids: CASSYSSPGLYNEQFF.

This clonotype was observed many times. The rearrangement links TRBV7-9 to TRBJ2-4, with no clear D. This CDR3 comprises 16 residues. Germline CDR1 reads SEHNR; CDR2 reads FQNEAQ (reference sequence). The V and J ends lost 5 bases and 0 bases respectively, with 14 bases between them. The CDR3 is CASSASGRLAKNIQYF. CDR3 sequence (DNA): TGTGCCAGCAGCGCCTCCGGGCGGCTAGCCAAAAACATTCAGTACTTC.

This clonotype was observed at least ten times. V is TRBV7-8 and J is TRBJ2-6; D gene ambiguous. Deletions cut 3 bases from V and 0 bases from J, with 3 bases between. CDR1 and CDR2 from the germline V gene are SGHVS and FQNEAQ. CDR3 length: 14 residues. Here the CDR3 reads CASSFGSGANVLTF. CDR3 in DNA: TGTGCCAGCAGCTTCGGCTCTGGGGCCAACGTCCTGACTTTC.

This clonotype was observed a few times. The genes are TRBV27 and TRBJ1-6; no firm D call. The V and J ends lost 5 bases and 7 bases respectively, with 9 bases between them. The CDR3 totals 13 residues. Germline lookup yields CDR1 MNHEY and CDR2 SMNVEV (reference sequence). CDR3 sequence (DNA): TGTGCCAGCAGTCCCACGGACAATTCACCCCTCCACTTT. Translation: CASSPTDNSPLHF.

The chain has TRBV6-6 and TRBJ2-1, with 7 bases that match TRBD2. CDR1 is MNHNY, CDR2 SVGAGI, per germline (reference sequence). The CDR3 covers 15 residues. Unmatched junction bases numbered 15, after V lost 9 bases and J lost 7 bases. The CDR3 DNA reads as TGTGCCAGAATTCTCGCGGGGAGGGGAGGTAATGAGCAGTTCTTC. It is translated as CARILAGRGGNEQFF.

This clonotype was picked up a small number of times. The chain is built from TRBV4-1 and TRBJ2-5; perhaps TRBD1 as D (6 bases). V lost 4 bases and J lost 2, with 11 bases in between. Germline lookup yields CDR1 MGHRA and CDR2 YSYEKL. The CDR3 is 14 residues long. The CDR3 protein is CASSPKGVQETQYF. CDR3 nucleotide sequence: TGCGCCAGCAGCCCCAAGGGGGTTCAAGAGACCCAGTACTTC.

J is TRBJ2-6 and V is TRBV7-2, with D unclear. V lost 2 bases and J 4 bases, leaving 12 bases between the germline ends. The CDR3 is made up of 16 amino acids. The germline CDR1 and CDR2 sequences are SGHTA and FQGNSA. The CDR3 DNA reads as TGTGCCAGCAGCTTAAATTTACCCTTAGGGGCCAACGTCCTGACTTTC. Protein sequence: CASSLNLPLGANVLTF. The complete variable domain, with remaining parts taken from reference TRBV7-2 and TRBJ2-6, reads GAGVSQSPSNKVTEKGKDVELRCDPISGHTALYWYRQSLGQGLEFLIYFQGNSAPDKSGLPSDRFSAERTGGSVSTLTIQRTQQEDSAVYLCASSLNLPLGANVLTFGAGSRLTVL.

V and J are TRBV10-2 and TRBJ2-5; D might be TRBD1 (6 bases). Germline V gives CDR1 WSHSY, CDR2 SAAADI. The CDR3 sequence is 14 residues long. V lost 3 bases, J lost 4 bases, and 12 bases lay in between. CDR3 nucleotides: TGCGCCAGCAGTGAACAGGGTTGGGGAGAGACCCAGTACTTC. This encodes CASSEQGWGETQYF.

The V gene is TRBV24-1, the J gene TRBJ2-1, with TRBD1 matching 7 bases. V shed 3 bases, J shed 5 bases, and the junction held 6 bases outside the gene matches. Per the germline V gene, CDR1 is KGHDR and CDR2 is SFDVKD. This CDR3 is built from 15 residues. The CDR3 here is CATSDLDRDHNEQFF. The DNA of the CDR3 is TGTGCCACCAGTGATCTCGACAGGGACCACAATGAGCAGTTCTTC.

This clonotype was detected only a few times. The rearrangement links TRBV7-3 to TRBJ1-2; weak D call: TRBD1 (5 bases). The germline gives CDR1 SGHTA, CDR2 FQGTGA. CDR3 length equals 14 residues. Trimming removed 0 bases at V and 8 bases at J, with 13 bases between. This CDR3 is CASSLTGEGKGYTF. CDR3 nucleotide sequence: TGTGCCAGCAGCTTAACCGGGGAGGGGAAGGGCTACACCTTC.

The chain combines TRBV18 with TRBJ2-7; weak D call: TRBD1 (6 bases). Trimming left V 4 bases short and J 1 base short, with 11 bases between. The CDR3 covers 14 residues. Germline CDR1 and CDR2: KGHSH and LQKENI. CDR3 amino acids: CASSRRQESYEQYF. The CDR3 DNA sequence: TGTGCCAGCTCACGCCGACAGGAATCCTACGAGCAGTACTTC.

There are a few counts of this clonotype. The chain uses TRBV19 and TRBJ1-5; perhaps TRBD1 as D (5 bases). CDR1 and CDR2 (germline): LNHDA, SQIVND (reference sequence). Trimming left V 3 bases short and J 11 bases short, with 20 bases between. The CDR3 is 15 residues long. The CDR3 loop is CASSMSRQWDGAQHF. CDR3 sequence (DNA): TGTGCCAGTAGTATGAGCAGGCAGTGGGACGGGGCCCAGCATTTT.

This clonotype was found a few times. The rearrangement uses TRBV20-1 and TRBJ1-3, with 7 bases fitting TRBD1. Germline V gives CDR1 DFQATT, CDR2 SNEGSKA (reference sequence). The CDR3 covers 15 residues. Losses at the gene ends were 6 bases for V and 0 bases for J; bases not matched to a gene: 8. The CDR3 protein is CSARPQGGSGNTIYF. CDR3 in DNA: TGCAGTGCCCGACCCCAGGGGGGCTCTGGAAACACCATATATTTT.